The 3 T cell receptor beta chains reported below all come from one sample, sequenced in a study of CD8 T cells in ankylosing spondylitis (TCRdb year 2017). These TCRs are of unknown antigen specificity. Preparation of the library involved 5' RACE. Instrument on record: Illumina HiSeq 2500. TCRdb's own reprocessing of the public reads used fastp at Q25 and MiXCR and kept productive beta chains. Rows with one shared CDR3 protein collapse into an entry with the most common genes and DNA. The sample data list hundreds of thousands of distinct CDR3 sequences, and about 24% of these were observed just once. In total, the top ten clones hold approximately 1% of the sample. Findings and caveats that apply to the study as a whole: A TCR beta motif of several highly homologous amino acid variants appeared characteristic of blood from ankylosing spondylitis patients.

What was sequenced was blood, either unsorted or a sorted T cell fraction (not recorded which). Every receptor here comes from a male donor with ankylosing spondylitis.

V and J are TRBV7-9 and TRBJ2-3; 10 nucleotides match TRBD2. The CDR3 length is 15 residues. J lost 10 bases, V lost 3 bases, and 10 bases had no gene match. Germline CDR1 is SEHNR and CDR2 is FQNEAQ (reference sequence). This chain's CDR3 is CASSFTGTSALAQYF. CDR3 nucleotide sequence: TGTGCCAGCAGCTTCACCGGGACTAGCGCTTTAGCGCAGTATTTT.

The table lists this clonotype with a few counts. The chain's CDR3 is CATSPGLGGNQPQHF. DNA of the CDR3: TGTGCCACCAGTCCGGGGTTGGGCGGCAATCAGCCCCAGCATTTT. The rearrangement uses TRBV24-1 and TRBJ1-5; D is unresolved. This CDR3 spans 15 amino acids. Trimming removed 6 bases from V and 2 bases from J, with 13 bases in between. Germline values: CDR1 KGHDR, CDR2 SFDVKD.

The chain couples TRBV20-1 to TRBJ1-2, with D perhaps matching TRBD1 (5 bases). The CDR3 loop spans 14 amino acids. In germline, CDR1 is DFQATT, CDR2 SNEGSKA (reference sequence). The ends were cut back, 1 base at V and 0 bases at J, with 9 bases in the middle. The CDR3 DNA sequence: TGCAGTGCTAGAGGGGGCTTAGCTAACTATGGCTACACCTTC. It encodes CSARGGLANYGYTF.